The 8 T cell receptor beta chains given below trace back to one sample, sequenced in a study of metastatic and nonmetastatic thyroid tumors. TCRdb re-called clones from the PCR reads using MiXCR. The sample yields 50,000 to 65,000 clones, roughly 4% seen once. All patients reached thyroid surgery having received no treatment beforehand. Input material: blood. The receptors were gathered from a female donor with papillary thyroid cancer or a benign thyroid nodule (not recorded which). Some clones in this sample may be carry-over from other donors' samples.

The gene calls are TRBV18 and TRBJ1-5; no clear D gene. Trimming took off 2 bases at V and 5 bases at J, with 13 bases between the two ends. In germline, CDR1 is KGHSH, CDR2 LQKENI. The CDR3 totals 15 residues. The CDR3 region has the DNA TGTGCCAGCTCACCATCCGCAGCCACCGATCAGCCCCAGCATTTT. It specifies CASSPSAATDQPQHF.

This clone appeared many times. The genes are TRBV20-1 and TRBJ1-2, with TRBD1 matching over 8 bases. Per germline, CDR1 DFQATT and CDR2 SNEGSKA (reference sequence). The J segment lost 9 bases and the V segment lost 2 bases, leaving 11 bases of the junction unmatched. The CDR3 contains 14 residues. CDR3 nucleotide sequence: TGCAGTGCTAGAATTGAGACAGGGGTTGGGAGCTACACCTTC. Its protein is CSARIETGVGSYTF.

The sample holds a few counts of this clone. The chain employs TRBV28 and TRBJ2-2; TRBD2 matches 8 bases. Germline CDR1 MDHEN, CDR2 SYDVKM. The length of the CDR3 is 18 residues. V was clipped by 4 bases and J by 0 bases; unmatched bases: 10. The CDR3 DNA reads TGTGCCAGCAGTTCCCTGTGTGGACTAGCTCCGAACACCGGGGAGCTGTTTTTT. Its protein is CASSSLCGLAPNTGELFF.

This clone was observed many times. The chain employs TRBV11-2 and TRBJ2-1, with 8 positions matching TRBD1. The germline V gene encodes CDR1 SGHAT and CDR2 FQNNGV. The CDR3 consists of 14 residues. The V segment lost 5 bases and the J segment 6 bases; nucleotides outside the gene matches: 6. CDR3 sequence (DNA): TGTGCCAGCAGCCCGGACAGGGAAGGCAATGAGCAGTTCTTC. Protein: CASSPDREGNEQFF.

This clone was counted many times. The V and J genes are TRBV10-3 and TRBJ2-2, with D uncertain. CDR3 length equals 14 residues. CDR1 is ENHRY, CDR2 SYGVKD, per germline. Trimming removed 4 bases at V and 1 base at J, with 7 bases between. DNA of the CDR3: TGTGCCATCAGTGCTACGGGGAACACCGGGGAGCTGTTTTTT. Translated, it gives CAISATGNTGELFF.

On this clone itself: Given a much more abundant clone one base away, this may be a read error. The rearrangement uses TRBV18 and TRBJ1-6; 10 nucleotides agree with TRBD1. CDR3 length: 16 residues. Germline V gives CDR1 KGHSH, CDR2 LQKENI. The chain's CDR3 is CASSPNWDRGNSPPHF. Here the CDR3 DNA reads TGTGCCAGCTCACCCAATTGGGACAGGGGAAATTCACCCCCCCACTTT.

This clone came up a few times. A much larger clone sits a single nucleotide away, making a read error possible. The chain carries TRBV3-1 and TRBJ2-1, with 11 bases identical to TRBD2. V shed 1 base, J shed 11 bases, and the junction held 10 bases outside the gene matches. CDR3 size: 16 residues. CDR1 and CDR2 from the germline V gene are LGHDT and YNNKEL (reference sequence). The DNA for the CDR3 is TGTGCCAGCAGCCAAGCGAGACTAGCGGGAAAGAATAAGCAGTTCTTC. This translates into CASSQARLAGKNKQFF.

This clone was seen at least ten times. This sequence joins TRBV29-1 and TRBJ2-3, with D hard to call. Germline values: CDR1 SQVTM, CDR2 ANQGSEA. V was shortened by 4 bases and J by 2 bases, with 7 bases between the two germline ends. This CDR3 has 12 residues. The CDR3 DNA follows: TGCAGCGTTGGTGTCTTCACAGATACGCAGTATTTT. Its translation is CSVGVFTDTQYF.